The present T cell receptor beta chain was sequenced within a study of immune heterogeneity within non-small cell lung tumors. Study-level background: It was found that the tumors were 4 squamous cell carcinomas, more than eight non-squamous carcinomas and 1 not otherwise specified. Study observations and caveats: Each patient largely had their own distinct set of high-frequency T-cell receptor beta clonotypes. Alongside site-unique high-frequency clones, identical dominant CDR3 beta clonotypes recurred across tumor sites within a patient.

At 550 to 600 ng per sample, bulk tumor genomic DNA provided the template. During surgery, several far-apart biopsies were obtained from every primary tumor. Before undergoing curative surgery, patients had newly diagnosed non-small cell lung cancer that was untreated. A remark on this clonotype: Its antigen is currently unknown.

Germline CDR1 is DFQATT and CDR2 is SNEGSKA (reference sequence). This CDR3 is built from 11 residues. Multiplex PCR employing 32 V and 13 J primers generated amplicons of the TCR beta CDR3. TCRdb re-called the multiplex PCR reads through MiXCR, storing one row per CDR3 protein. There are roughly 3,000 distinct CDR3 sequences in the sample; about 45% occur only once, and roughly 8.2% lies in the top ten. The chain has TRBV20-1 and TRBJ1-4; tentatively, D is TRBD1 (5 bases). The clonotype was recovered from a woman aged 55-70 years with non-small cell lung cancer. What was sequenced was lung tumor tissue. The chain's CDR3 is CSPRGNEKLFF. The CDR3 DNA reads TGCAGCCCCCGGGGCAATGAAAAACTGTTTTTT.